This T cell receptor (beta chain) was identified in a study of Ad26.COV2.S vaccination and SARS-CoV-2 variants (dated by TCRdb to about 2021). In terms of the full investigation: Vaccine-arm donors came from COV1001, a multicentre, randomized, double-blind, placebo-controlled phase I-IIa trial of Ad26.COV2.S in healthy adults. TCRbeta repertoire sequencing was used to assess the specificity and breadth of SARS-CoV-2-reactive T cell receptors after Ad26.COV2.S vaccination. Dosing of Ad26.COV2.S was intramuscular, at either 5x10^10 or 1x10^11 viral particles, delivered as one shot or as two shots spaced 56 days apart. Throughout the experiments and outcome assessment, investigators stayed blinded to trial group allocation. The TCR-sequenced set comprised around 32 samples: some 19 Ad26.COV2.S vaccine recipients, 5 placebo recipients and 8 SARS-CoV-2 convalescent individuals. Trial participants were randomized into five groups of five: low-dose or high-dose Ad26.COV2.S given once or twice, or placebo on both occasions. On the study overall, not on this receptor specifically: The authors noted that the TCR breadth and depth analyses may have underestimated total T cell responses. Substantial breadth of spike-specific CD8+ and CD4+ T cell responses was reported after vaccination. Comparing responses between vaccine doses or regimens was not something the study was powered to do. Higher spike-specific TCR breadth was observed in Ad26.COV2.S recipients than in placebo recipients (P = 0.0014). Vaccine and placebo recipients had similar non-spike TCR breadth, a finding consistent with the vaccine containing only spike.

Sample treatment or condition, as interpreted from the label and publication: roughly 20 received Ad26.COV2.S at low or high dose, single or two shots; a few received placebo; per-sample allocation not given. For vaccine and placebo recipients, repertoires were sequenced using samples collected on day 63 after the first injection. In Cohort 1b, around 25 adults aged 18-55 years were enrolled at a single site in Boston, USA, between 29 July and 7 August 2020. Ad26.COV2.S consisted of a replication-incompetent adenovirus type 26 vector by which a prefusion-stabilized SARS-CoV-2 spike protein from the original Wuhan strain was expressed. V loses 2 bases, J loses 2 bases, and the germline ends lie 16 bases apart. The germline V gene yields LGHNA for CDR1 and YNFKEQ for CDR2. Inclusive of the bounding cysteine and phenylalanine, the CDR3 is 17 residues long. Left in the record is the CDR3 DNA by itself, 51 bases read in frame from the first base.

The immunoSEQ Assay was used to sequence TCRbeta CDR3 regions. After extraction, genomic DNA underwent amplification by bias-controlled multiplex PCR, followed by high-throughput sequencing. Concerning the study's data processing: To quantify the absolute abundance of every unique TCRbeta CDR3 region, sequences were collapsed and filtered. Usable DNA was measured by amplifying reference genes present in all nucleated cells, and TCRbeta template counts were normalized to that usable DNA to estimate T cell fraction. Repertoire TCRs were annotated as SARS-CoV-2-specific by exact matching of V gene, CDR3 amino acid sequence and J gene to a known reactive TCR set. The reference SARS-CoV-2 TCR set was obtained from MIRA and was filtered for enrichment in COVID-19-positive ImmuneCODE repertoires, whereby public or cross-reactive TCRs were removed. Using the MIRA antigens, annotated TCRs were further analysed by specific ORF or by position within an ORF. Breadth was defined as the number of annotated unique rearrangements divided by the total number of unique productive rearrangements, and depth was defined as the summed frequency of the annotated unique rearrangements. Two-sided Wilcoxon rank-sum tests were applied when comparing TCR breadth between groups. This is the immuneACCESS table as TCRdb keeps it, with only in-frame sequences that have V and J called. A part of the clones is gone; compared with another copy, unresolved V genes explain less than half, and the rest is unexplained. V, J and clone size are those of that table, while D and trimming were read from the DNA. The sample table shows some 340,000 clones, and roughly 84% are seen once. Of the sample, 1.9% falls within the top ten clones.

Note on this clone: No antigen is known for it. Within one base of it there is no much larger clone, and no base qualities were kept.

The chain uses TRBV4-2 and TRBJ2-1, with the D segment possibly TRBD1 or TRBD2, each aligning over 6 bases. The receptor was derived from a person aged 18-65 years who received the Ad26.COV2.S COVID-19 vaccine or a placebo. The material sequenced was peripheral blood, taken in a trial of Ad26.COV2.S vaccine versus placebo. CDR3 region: CASSQPLGGPTYNEQFF. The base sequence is TGTGCCAGCAGCCAACCCCTCGGGGGCCCTACCTACAATGAGCAGTTCTTC.